The 22 T cell receptor beta chains given below trace back to one sample, sequenced in a study of cytomegalovirus exposure and HLA in healthy donors. PCR was performed using 60 Vbeta and 13 Jbeta primers. Clones were sequenced by immunoSEQ multiplex PCR, and TCRdb holds only the in-frame ones, with some missing. The data show around 150,000 clones, approximately 82% seen once. Sequencing was performed on PBMCs. These receptors were taken from a woman aged 40 to 50 in good health and CMV-seropositive.

This chain uses TRBV2 with TRBJ1-1; TRBD1 aligns across 7 bases. Germline loops: CDR1 SNHLY, CDR2 FYNNEI. The CDR3 covers 15 residues. Germline trimming cut 6 bases from V and 5 bases from J; bases unmatched to any gene: 12. CDR3 DNA sequence: TGTGCCAGCAGCCGACCTACAGGGGTGGAGACTGAAGCTTTCTTT. Protein: CASSRPTGVETEAFF.

This chain links TRBV11-3 with TRBJ2-1; 8 bases match TRBD2. The V and J ends lost 5 bases and 2 bases, in that order; junction bases with no gene match: 2. CDR1 is SGHNT, CDR2 YENEEA, per germline. This CDR3 contains 14 residues. The CDR3 sequence: CASSLSGTYNEQFF. Here the CDR3 DNA reads TGTGCCAGCAGCCTTAGCGGGACCTACAATGAGCAGTTCTTC.

The chain is built from TRBV6-5 and TRBJ2-1; 10 bases are a match to TRBD1. J gave up 6 bases and V 8 bases, and 10 bases lay outside the gene matches. Germline V gene lookup returns CDR1 MNHEY and CDR2 SVGAGI. The CDR3 runs 15 residues. The CDR3 is CASGIDRGQFNEQFF. The CDR3 region has the DNA TGTGCCAGCGGGATAGACAGGGGGCAATTCAATGAGCAGTTCTTC.

The chain employs TRBV5-4 and TRBJ2-5; tentative D call: TRBD2 (6 bases). Germline CDR1 SGHNT, CDR2 YYREEE (reference sequence). Trimming removed 3 bases at V and 2 bases at J, with 8 bases between. This CDR3 comprises 13 residues. CDR3 amino acids: CASSWGLQETQYF. In nucleotides, the CDR3 is TGTGCCAGCAGCTGGGGACTGCAAGAGACCCAGTACTTC.

The chain recombines TRBV7-8 with TRBJ2-5, with D possibly matching TRBD2 (5 bases). The J call may be mistaken, given a closer DNA end match to TRBJ2-7. Germline CDR1 is SGHVS and CDR2 is FQNEAQ. This CDR3 region has 13 residues. The CDR3 spells CASRSGRGGEQYF. The CDR3 nucleotides read TGTGCCAGCAGATCGGGCCGGGGTGGCGAGCAGTACTTC.

The CDR3 DNA sequence: TGTGCCAGCAGCTTAGTGGGGGGATTCTCCTACAATGAGCAGTTCTTC. Translating gives CASSLVGGFSYNEQFF. The chain combines TRBV7-2 with TRBJ2-1, with a weak D call TRBD2 (6 bases). The germline V gene encodes CDR1 SGHTA and CDR2 FQGNSA. Trimming cost V 1 base and J 0 bases, with 10 bases left between them. The CDR3 length is 16 residues. Combining the CDR3 with reference TRBV7-2 and TRBJ2-1 gives the whole variable domain GAGVSQSPSNKVTEKGKDVELRCDPISGHTALYWYRQSLGQGLEFLIYFQGNSAPDKSGLPSDRFSAERTGGSVSTLTIQRTQQEDSAVYLCASSLVGGFSYNEQFFGPGTRLTVL.

As to this clone: An end of the junction differs from the germline gene, which may be a read error. The chain carries TRBV7-2 and TRBJ2-5; TRBD2 matches at 12 bases. CDR1 is SGHTA, CDR2 FQGNSA, per germline. CDR3 length: 13 residues. The CDR3: CASSPWTSGTPHF. CDR3 nucleotide sequence: TGTGCCAGCAGCCCTTGGACTAGCGGGACCCCACACTTC.

The J gene is TRBJ1-1, the V gene TRBV12-5; D remains ambiguous. The CDR3 spans 13 residues. The germline gives CDR1 LGHNT, CDR2 FRNRAP. Trimming removed 2 bases from V and 4 bases from J, with 8 bases in between. The CDR3 nucleotides are TGTGCTAGTGGTTTGTCCCAGTCCACTGAAGCTTTCTTT. Translating gives CASGLSQSTEAFF.

A single count supports this clone. The gene calls are TRBV10-2 and TRBJ1-5; tentative D call: TRBD1 (6 bases). V shed 6 bases and J shed 4 bases, with 13 bases lying between them. This CDR3 is built from 14 residues. The germline V gene encodes CDR1 WSHSY and CDR2 SAAADI. The CDR3 DNA reads TGCGCCAGCAGGACAGGCTTAGCAAATCAGCCCCAGCATTTT. This encodes CASRTGLANQPQHF.

V and J are TRBV4-3 and TRBJ2-7, with TRBD2 matching over 9 bases. V lost 1 base and J lost 3; bases outside the gene matches: 13. CDR3 length equals 18 residues. The germline CDR1 and CDR2 sequences are LGHNA and YSLEER. CDR3 protein: CASSQAIAGVSSNYEQYF. Written as DNA, the CDR3 is TGCGCCAGCAGCCAAGCTATAGCGGGAGTATCCAGTAACTACGAGCAGTACTTC.

The rearrangement joins TRBV6-1 to TRBJ2-3; D may be TRBD1 (5 bases). The V end lost 1 base, the J end lost 2 bases, and 10 bases lay between the germline ends. Looked up from germline, CDR1 is MNHNS and CDR2 is SASEGT. The CDR3 runs to 15 residues. This chain's CDR3 is CASSEVGLTTDTQYF. The CDR3 region has the DNA TGTGCCAGCAGTGAAGTGGGGCTAACCACAGATACGCAGTATTTT.

V and J are TRBV6-4 and TRBJ2-1; D ambiguous. Germline assignment: CDR1 MRHNA and CDR2 SNTAGT. V gave up 6 bases and J gave up 5 bases, with 11 bases separating them. The CDR3 loop spans 13 amino acids. This CDR3 reads CASSHGPHNEQFF. The CDR3 DNA reads as TGTGCCAGCAGCCATGGGCCTCACAATGAGCAGTTCTTC.

This chain connects TRBV29-1 to TRBJ2-1; D possibly corresponds to TRBD2 (6 bases). V was pared by 7 bases and J by 2 bases, with 12 bases between. The germline V gene encodes CDR1 SQVTM and CDR2 ANQGSEA. The CDR3 is 13 residues long. In DNA form, the CDR3 reads TGCAGCGGGGGGGTGTCCCCCTACAATGAGCAGTTCTTC. Translated: CSGGVSPYNEQFF.

The chain is built from TRBV28 and TRBJ2-7; D is undetermined. CDR3 length: 15 amino acids. CDR1 is MDHEN, CDR2 SYDVKM, per germline. The germline V and J ends were trimmed by 1 base and 0 bases, with 10 bases remaining between them. CDR3 DNA sequence: TGTGCCAGCAGTTTATACTTGGGCAGCTCCTACGAGCAGTACTTC. This sequence encodes CASSLYLGSSYEQYF.

Notes on this clone: A read error may produce the germline difference seen at one junction end. Within the sample, other DNA sequences also encode this same CDR3. J is TRBJ2-7 and V is TRBV28; D is perhaps TRBD2 (6 bases). Germline CDR1 is MDHEN and CDR2 is SYDVKM. CDR3 length: 12 residues. CDR3 nucleotides: TGTGCCAGCAGCTTATTAACCGGGGGGCAGTACTTC. Residues: CASSLLTGGQYF.

The chain is built from TRBV28 and TRBJ1-2; no clear D. This CDR3 contains 15 residues. The germline V gene has CDR1 MDHEN and CDR2 SYDVKM. Deletions cut 6 bases from V and 6 bases from J, with 20 bases between. The CDR3 protein is CASSPNRPNYNGYTF. The CDR3 nucleotides are TGTGCCAGCAGCCCCAATCGGCCCAACTATAATGGCTACACCTTC.

This sequence joins TRBV27 and TRBJ2-1, with D possibly matching TRBD2 (6 bases). The CDR3 extends over 16 amino acids. Trimming took off 7 bases at V and 4 bases at J, with 20 bases between the two ends. Germline loops: CDR1 MNHEY, CDR2 SMNVEV (reference sequence). DNA of the CDR3: TGTGCCAGCACTCAATCCCTGGGACTGACATACAATGAGCAGTTCTTC. Protein sequence: CASTQSLGLTYNEQFF.

This clone was seen once. The sample has other DNA sequences that encode this CDR3 too. This sequence joins TRBV2 and TRBJ2-1; 12 bases match TRBD2. The J segment lost 9 bases and the V segment lost 4 bases, leaving 7 bases of the junction unmatched. Germline V gives CDR1 SNHLY, CDR2 FYNNEI. CDR3 length: 15 amino acids. CDR3 in amino acids: CASSGLAGEHSEQFF. The CDR3 DNA sequence: TGTGCCAGCAGTGGACTAGCGGGAGAGCATAGTGAGCAGTTCTTC.

This clone occurred a few times. The chain is built from TRBV4-3 and TRBJ2-7, with TRBD2 identical over 9 bases. V was clipped by 0 bases and J by 3 bases; unmatched bases: 3. CDR1 and CDR2 from the germline V gene are LGHNA and YSLEER. CDR3 size: 15 residues. The CDR3 DNA follows: TGCGCCAGCAGCCAAGAGGGGCGGGGGGGCTACGAGCAGTACTTC. This gives the protein CASSQEGRGGYEQYF.

This clone came up a few times. This sequence joins TRBV9 and TRBJ1-5; unclear D gene. Per germline, CDR1 SGDLS and CDR2 YYNGEE. CDR3 length: 14 residues. Trimming removed 4 bases at V and 5 bases at J, with 13 bases between. The CDR3 loop is CASSLSGVDQPQHF. CDR3 bases: TGTGCCAGCAGCCTCTCCGGGGTGGATCAGCCCCAGCATTTT. Based on the CDR3 plus reference TRBV9 and TRBJ1-5, the full variable domain is DSGVTQTPKHLITATGQRVTLRCSPRSGDLSVYWYQQSLDQGLQFLIQYYNGEERAKGNILERFSAQQFPDLHSELNLSSLELGDSALYFCASSLSGVDQPQHFGDGTRLSIL.

The rearrangement joins TRBV29-1 to TRBJ2-3, with D possibly matching TRBD2 (6 bases). V lost 4 bases to trimming and J lost 3 bases, with 11 bases between them. Germline V gives CDR1 SQVTM, CDR2 ANQGSEA. This CDR3 comprises 13 residues. CDR3 bases: TGCAGCGTTGTGGGGGGTTTGACAGATACGCAGTATTTT. Translated: CSVVGGLTDTQYF.

Comments on this clone: One end of the junction is discordant with germline, which a read error may explain. The J gene is TRBJ2-7, the V gene TRBV7-9, with a possible D match to TRBD2 (6 bases). CDR1 is SEHNR and CDR2 is FQNEAQ in the germline V gene (reference sequence). This CDR3 is 17 amino acids long. CDR3 residues: CSSSPGTSGHRRYEQYF. In nucleotides, the CDR3 is TGTTCCAGCAGCCCAGGGACTTCGGGGCACCGGCGATACGAGCAGTACTTC.